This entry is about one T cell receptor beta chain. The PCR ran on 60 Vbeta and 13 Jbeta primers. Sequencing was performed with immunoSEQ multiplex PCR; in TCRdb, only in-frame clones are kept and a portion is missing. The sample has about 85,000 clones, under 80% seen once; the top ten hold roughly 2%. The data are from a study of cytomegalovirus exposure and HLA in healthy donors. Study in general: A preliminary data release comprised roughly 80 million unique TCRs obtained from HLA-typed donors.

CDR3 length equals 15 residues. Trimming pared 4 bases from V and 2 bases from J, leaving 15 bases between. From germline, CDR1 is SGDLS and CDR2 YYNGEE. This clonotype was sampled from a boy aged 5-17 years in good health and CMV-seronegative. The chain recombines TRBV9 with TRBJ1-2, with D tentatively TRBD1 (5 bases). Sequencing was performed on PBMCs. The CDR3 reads CASSFGGTVNYGYTF. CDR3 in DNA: TGTGCCAGCAGCTTCGGGGGGACGGTCAACTATGGCTACACCTTC.